This T cell receptor beta chain was recorded in a study of blood T cell repertoires in COVID-19 (TCRdb year 2020). General notes on the study: The collaborator samples originated in the United States, Italy and Spain and spanned the acute and convalescent phases of COVID-19. The prospective study material was composed of cDNA or gDNA derived from T cells, B-cell-depleted T cells, or PBMCs. The dataset comprised deeply sampled blood TCRbeta repertoires from subjects exposed to, actively infected with, or recovered from COVID-19. A freely available public database, intended as a resource for researchers studying the immune response to SARS-CoV-2, is where the repertoires were released. Samples came from the ongoing ImmuneRACE study (first 160 participants) plus 1,254 subjects from 6 global collaborators. Nearly every sample came with metadata listing a de-identified subject ID, COVID-19 status, age in years and sex. Where available, HLA class I and class II types were obtained from metadata supplied by the sample provider rather than from assay-based typing. What the work shows at the level of the full study, not this receptor alone: The amount of clinical and demographic metadata varied by source and participant and was provided uncurated.

Collaborating institutions collected whole blood in K2EDTA tubes following their own protocols. For TCRbeta analysis, collaborator samples were shipped as frozen whole blood, as isolated PBMCs, or as DNA extracted from either sample type. The trim is 1 base for V and 3 bases for J, with a gap of 7 bases between the germline ends. From its cysteine to its phenylalanine, the CDR3 spans 13 amino acids. Only the CDR3 DNA is retained, 39 bases long and in frame from the first base. Per the germline V gene, KGHSH is the CDR1 and LQKENI is the CDR2. Comments on this clone: Its antigen is still unknown. Base qualities were left out, and no much larger clone turns up one base away.

TCRbeta CDR3 regions were amplified from genomic DNA by means of the immunoSEQ Assay, a bias-controlled multiplex PCR. Per the source publication's procedure: The number of nucleated cells in each sample was estimated by amplification of reference gene primers within the assay. To quantify the absolute abundance of each unique TCRbeta CDR3 rearrangement, sequence reads were collapsed and filtered. Productive Simpson clonality was computed per sample as the square root of Simpson's diversity index over productive rearrangements. TCRdb re-hosts the immuneACCESS table, in-frame sequences only. Its copies lack some clones; in the studies checked, an unresolved V gene accounts for under half of them, and the cause for the rest is not known. The V and J calls and clone size were taken over from that table, and D and trimming were inferred from the DNA. This sample gives around 230,000 clones in total; roughly 88% of them show up just once. The ten largest clones add up to 25% to 35% of the sample.

Material for sequencing was peripheral blood. This TCR was recovered from a man aged 40-55 years with acute or convalescent COVID-19. The chain employs TRBV18 and TRBJ2-7; the D segment cannot be called with confidence. The nucleotide sequence reads TGTGCCAGCTCACCACAATCTTTCTACGAGCAGTACTTC. Its protein reads: CASSPQSFYEQYF.